This T cell receptor (beta chain) stems from a study of CXCR3-negative and CXCR3-positive naive CD8 T cells. Overall study: Sequencing gave approximately 140 million TRB reads overall, about 1.5 +/- 0.3 million per library.

Germline CDR1 and CDR2: SQVTM and ANQGSEA. The CDR3 extends over 11 amino acids. As to this clonotype: Antigen: not known.

Overall study results and limits: Memory CD8+ cells had much lower diversity, and both naive subsets had comparably high diversity.

UMI-labeled 5' RACE yielded the TRB cDNA libraries. Using the 5' RACE reads, TCRdb records one entry per CDR3 protein without DNA. The listing records 45,000 to 60,000 distinct CDR3 sequences. Sequencing input: memory CD8+ T cells from blood. The J gene is TRBJ2-1, the V gene TRBV29-1. The TCR comes from a human donor in good health. Some clones in this sample may be carry-over from other donors' samples. CDR3 region: CSVLGYNEQFF.